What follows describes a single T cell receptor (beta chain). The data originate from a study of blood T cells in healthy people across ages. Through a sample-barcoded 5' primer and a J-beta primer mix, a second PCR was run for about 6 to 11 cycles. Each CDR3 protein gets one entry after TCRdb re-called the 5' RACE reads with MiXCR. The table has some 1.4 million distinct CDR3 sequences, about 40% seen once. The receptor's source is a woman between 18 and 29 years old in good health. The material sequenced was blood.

The DNA for the CDR3 is TGTGCCAGTAGTATCTCTGGGACTAGCGTAATTGAGCAGTACTTC. The encoded protein is CASSISGTSVIEQYF. The J gene is TRBJ2-7, the V gene TRBV19; the match to TRBD2 covers 10 bases. Germline V gene lookup returns CDR1 LNHDA and CDR2 SQIVND (reference sequence). The CDR3 covers 15 residues. Unmatched junction bases numbered 9, after V lost 3 bases and J lost 7 bases.